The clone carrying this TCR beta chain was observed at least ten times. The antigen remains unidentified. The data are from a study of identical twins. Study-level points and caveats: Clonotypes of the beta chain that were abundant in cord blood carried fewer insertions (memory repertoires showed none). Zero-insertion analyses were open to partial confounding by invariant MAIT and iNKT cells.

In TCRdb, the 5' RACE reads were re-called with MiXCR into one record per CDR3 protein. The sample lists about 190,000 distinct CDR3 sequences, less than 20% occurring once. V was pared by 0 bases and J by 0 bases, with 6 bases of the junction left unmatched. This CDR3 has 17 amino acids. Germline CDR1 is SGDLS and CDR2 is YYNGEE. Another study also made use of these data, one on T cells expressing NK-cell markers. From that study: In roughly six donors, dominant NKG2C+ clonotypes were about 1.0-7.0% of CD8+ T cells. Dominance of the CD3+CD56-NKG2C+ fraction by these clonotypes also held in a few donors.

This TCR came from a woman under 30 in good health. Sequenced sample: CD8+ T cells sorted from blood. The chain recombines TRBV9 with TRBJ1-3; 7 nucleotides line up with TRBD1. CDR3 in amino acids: CASSVVGQANSGNTIYF. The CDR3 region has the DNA TGTGCCAGCAGCGTAGTCGGACAGGCGAACTCTGGAAACACCATATATTTT. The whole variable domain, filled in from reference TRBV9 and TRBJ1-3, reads DSGVTQTPKHLITATGQRVTLRCSPRSGDLSVYWYQQSLDQGLQFLIQYYNGEERAKGNILERFSAQQFPDLHSELNLSSLELGDSALYFCASSVVGQANSGNTIYFGEGSWLTVV.